This T cell receptor beta chain was sequenced during a study of T cell responses to AZD1222 COVID-19 vaccine. Libraries were prepared by immunoSEQ multiplex PCR; TCRdb keeps only in-frame clonotypes and omits some of them. Counted here are some 130,000 clones, roughly 85% occurring once; the ten biggest clones make up about 7.9%. About this clone itself: What it binds is not known.

Study outcomes and limitations: Just a handful of AZD1222 recipients tested seropositive at baseline. Unmutated regions of variants are reportedly targeted by nearly half of spike-specific TCRs. Spike was spanned by vaccine-associated CD4 TCRs, with dominance at 160-218 and 743-854. Receipt of two AZD1222 doses was followed by a rise in Spike-specific TCR breadth and depth.

The V gene end was trimmed by 1 base and the J gene end by 4 bases; junction bases not matched to a gene: 8. The CDR3 consists of 15 residues. Germline V gene data show CDR1 as SQVTM and CDR2 as ANQGSEA. This TCR came from an adult in good health. The sequences come from peripheral blood, collected on day 0 of AZD1222 vaccination. This sequence joins TRBV29-1 and TRBJ1-2, with TRBD1 matching 8 bases. DNA for the CDR3: TGCAGCGTTGAAGGTGGAGGACAGGGTGGCTATGGCTACACCTTC. The encoded protein is CSVEGGGQGGYGYTF.